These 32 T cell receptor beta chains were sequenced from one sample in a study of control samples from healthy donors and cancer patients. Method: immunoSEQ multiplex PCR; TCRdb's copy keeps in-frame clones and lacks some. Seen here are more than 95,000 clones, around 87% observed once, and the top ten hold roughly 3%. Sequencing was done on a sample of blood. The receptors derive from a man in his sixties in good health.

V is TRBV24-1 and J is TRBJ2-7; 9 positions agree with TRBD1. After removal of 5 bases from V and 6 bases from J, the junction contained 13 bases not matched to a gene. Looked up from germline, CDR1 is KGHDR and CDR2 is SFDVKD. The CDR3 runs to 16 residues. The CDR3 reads CATSATKTGGRLEQYF. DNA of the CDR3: TGTGCCACCAGTGCCACTAAGACAGGGGGTCGTCTCGAGCAGTACTTC.

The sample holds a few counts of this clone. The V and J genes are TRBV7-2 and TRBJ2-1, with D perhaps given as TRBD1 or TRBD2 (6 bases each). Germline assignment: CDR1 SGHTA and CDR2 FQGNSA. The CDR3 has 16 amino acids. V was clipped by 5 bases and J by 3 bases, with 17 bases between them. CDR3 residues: CASSPRSGAVYNEQFF. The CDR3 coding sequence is TGTGCCAGCAGCCCTAGATCGGGGGCCGTCTACAATGAGCAGTTCTTC.

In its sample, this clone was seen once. The CDR3 protein is CASISGYNSPLHF. The DNA of the CDR3 is TGTGCCAGCATTAGTGGGTATAATTCACCCCTCCACTTT. V usage is TRBV28 and J usage is TRBJ1-6; D is uncertain. The CDR3 sequence is 13 residues long. The V gene lost 7 bases and the J gene lost 4 bases, with 8 bases spanning the gap. CDR1 and CDR2 from the germline V gene are MDHEN and SYDVKM.

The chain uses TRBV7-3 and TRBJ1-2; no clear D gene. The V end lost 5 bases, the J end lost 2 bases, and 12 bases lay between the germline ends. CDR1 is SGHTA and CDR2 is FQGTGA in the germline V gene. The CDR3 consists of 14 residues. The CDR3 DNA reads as TGTGCCAGCAGCCGTTCCGGGCAGAACTATGGCTACACCTTC. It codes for CASSRSGQNYGYTF.

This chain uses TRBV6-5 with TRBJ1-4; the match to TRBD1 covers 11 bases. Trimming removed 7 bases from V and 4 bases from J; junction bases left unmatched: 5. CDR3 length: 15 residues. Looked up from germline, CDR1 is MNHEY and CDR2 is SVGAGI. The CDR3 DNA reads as TGTGCCAGCACCCGGACAGGGGGCCTTAATGAAAAACTGTTTTTT. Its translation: CASTRTGGLNEKLFF.

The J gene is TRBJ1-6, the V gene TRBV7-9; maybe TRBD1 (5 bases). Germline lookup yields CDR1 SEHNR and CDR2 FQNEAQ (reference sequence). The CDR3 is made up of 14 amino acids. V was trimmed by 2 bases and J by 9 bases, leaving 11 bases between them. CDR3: CASSLREGTSPLHF. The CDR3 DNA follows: TGTGCCAGCAGCTTAAGAGAGGGGACTTCACCCCTCCACTTT.

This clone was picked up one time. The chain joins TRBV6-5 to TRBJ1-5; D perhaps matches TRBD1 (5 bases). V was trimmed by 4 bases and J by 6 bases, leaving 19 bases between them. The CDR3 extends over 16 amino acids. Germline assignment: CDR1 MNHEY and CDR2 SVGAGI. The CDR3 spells CASSSARTTSSQPQHF. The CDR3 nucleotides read TGTGCCAGCAGTTCGGCGCGGACAACCTCATCTCAGCCCCAGCATTTT.

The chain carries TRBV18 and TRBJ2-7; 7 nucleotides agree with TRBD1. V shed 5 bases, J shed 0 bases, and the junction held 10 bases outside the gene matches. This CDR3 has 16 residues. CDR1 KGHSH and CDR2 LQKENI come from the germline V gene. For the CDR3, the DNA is TGTGCCAGCTCATGGAATCCGGGACAGAACTCCTACGAGCAGTACTTC. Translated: CASSWNPGQNSYEQYF. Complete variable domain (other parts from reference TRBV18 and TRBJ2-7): NAGVMQNPRHLVRRRGQEARLRCSPMKGHSHVYWYRQLPEEGLKFMVYLQKENIIDESGMPKERFSAEFPKEGPSILRIQQVVRGDSAAYFCASSWNPGQNSYEQYFGPGTRLTVT.

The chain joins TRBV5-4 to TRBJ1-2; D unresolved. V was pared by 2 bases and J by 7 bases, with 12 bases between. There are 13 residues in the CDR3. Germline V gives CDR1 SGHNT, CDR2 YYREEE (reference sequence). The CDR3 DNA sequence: TGTGCCAGCAGCTTTTTGTCGGGGTCTGGCTACACCTTC. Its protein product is CASSFLSGSGYTF.

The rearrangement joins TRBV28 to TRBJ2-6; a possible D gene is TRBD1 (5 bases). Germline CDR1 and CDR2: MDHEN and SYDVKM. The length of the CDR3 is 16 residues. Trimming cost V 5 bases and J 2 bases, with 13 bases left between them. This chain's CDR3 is CASSPMVGAGANVLTF. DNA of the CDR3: TGTGCCAGCAGTCCAATGGTAGGGGCTGGGGCCAACGTCCTGACTTTC.

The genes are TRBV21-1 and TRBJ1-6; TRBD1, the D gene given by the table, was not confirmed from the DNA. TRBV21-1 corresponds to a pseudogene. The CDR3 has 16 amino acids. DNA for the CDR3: TGTGCCAGCAGTAGACAGGGGCGCCCTCCTCCCTCACCCCTCCACTTT. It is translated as CASSRQGRPPPSPLHF.

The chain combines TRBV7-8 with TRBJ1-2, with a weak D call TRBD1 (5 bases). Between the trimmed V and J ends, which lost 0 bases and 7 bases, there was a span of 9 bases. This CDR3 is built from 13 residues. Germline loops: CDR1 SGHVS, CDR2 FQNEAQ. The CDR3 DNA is TGTGCCAGCAGCTTAGCAGGGGCAGGTGGCTACACCTTC. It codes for CASSLAGAGGYTF.

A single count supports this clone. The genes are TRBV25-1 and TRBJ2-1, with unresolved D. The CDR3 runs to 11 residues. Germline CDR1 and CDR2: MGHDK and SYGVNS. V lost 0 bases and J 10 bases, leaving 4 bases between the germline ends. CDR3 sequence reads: CASSEYLEQFF. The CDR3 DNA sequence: TGTGCCAGCAGTGAATATTTAGAGCAGTTCTTC.

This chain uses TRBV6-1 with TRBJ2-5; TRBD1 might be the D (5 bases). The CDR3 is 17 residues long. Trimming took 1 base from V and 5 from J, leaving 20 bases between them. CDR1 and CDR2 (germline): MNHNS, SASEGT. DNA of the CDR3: TGTGCCAGCAGTGAAGGTACAGGAGCGAATTTGTTGGAGACCCAGTACTTC. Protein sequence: CASSEGTGANLLETQYF.

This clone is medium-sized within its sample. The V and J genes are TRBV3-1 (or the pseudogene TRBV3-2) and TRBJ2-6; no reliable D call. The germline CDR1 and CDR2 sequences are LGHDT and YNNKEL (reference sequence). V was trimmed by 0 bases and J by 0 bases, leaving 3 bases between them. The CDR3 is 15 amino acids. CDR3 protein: CASSQDGSGANVLTF. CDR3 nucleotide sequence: TGTGCCAGCAGCCAAGATGGCTCTGGGGCCAACGTCCTGACTTTC.

CDR3 protein: CASSLQFQGATEAFF. The CDR3 DNA is TGTGCCAGCAGCTTACAGTTTCAAGGGGCCACTGAAGCTTTCTTT. This chain joins TRBV7-2 and TRBJ1-1; D is perhaps TRBD1 (5 bases). V lost 2 bases to trimming and J lost 4 bases, with 14 bases between them. The germline CDR1 and CDR2 sequences are SGHTA and FQGNSA. The CDR3 has 15 residues.

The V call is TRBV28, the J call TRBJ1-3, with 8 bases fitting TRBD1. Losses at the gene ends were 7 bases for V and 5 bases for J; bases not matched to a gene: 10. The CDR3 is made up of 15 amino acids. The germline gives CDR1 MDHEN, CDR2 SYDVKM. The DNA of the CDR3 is TGTGCCAGCATCTCCGGGACAGGCGGACGAAACACCATATATTTT. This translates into CASISGTGGRNTIYF. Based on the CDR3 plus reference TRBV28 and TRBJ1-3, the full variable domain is DVKVTQSSRYLVKRTGEKVFLECVQDMDHENMFWYRQDPGLGLRLIYFSYDVKMKEKGDIPEGYSVSREKKERFSLILESASTNQTSMYLCASISGTGGRNTIYFGEGSWLTVV.

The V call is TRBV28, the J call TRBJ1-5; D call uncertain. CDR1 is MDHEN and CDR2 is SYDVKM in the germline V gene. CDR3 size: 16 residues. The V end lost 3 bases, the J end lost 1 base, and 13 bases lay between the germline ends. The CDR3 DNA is TGTGCCAGCAGTTTCGACGGGAGAGTAAGCAATCAGCCCCAGCATTTT. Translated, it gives CASSFDGRVSNQPQHF.

In DNA form, the CDR3 reads TGTGCCAGCAGTGACATTCAGGGGGAACTGTTTTTT. It codes for CASSDIQGELFF. This chain connects TRBV27 to TRBJ1-4; 7 positions match TRBD1. The junction had 6 bases not matched to a gene; V was cut back by 5 bases and J by 12 bases. This CDR3 comprises 12 residues. Germline CDR1 and CDR2: MNHEY and SMNVEV (reference sequence).

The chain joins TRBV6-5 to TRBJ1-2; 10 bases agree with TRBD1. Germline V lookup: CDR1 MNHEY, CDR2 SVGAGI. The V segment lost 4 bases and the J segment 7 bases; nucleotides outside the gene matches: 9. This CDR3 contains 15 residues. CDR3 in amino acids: CASSSSLGQGFGYTF. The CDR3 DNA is TGTGCCAGCAGTTCCTCGCTGGGACAGGGGTTTGGCTACACCTTC.

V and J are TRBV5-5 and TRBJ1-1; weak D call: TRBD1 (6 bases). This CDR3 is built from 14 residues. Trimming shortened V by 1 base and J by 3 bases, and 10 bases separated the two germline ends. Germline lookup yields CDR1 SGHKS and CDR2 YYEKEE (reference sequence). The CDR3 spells CASSLIQGDTEAFF. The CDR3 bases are TGTGCCAGCAGCTTGATACAGGGTGACACTGAAGCTTTCTTT. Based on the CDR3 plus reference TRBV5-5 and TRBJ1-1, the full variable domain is DAGVTQSPTHLIKTRGQQVTLRCSPISGHKSVSWYQQVLGQGPQFIFQYYEKEERGRGNFPDRFSARQFPNYSSELNVNALLLGDSALYLCASSLIQGDTEAFFGQGTRLTVV.

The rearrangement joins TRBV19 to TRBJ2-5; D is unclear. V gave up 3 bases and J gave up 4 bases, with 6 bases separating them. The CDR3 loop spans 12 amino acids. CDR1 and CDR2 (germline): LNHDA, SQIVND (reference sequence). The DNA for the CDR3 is TGTGCCAGTAGTATCGGGTCAGAGACCCAGTACTTC. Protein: CASSIGSETQYF.

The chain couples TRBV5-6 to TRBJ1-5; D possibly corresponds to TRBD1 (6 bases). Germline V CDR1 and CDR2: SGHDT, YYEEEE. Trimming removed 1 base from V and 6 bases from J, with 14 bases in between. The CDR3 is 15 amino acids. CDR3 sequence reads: CASSLFQGSPQPQHF. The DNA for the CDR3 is TGTGCCAGCAGCTTGTTTCAGGGGTCCCCTCAGCCCCAGCATTTT.

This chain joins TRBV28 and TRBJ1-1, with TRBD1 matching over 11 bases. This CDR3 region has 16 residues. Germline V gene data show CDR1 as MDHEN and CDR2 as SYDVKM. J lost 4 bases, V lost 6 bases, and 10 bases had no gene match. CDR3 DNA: TGTGCCAGCAGGGATGGGGACAGGGGGGACCTCACTGAAGCTTTCTTT. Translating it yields CASRDGDRGDLTEAFF. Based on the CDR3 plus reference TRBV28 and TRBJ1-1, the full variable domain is DVKVTQSSRYLVKRTGEKVFLECVQDMDHENMFWYRQDPGLGLRLIYFSYDVKMKEKGDIPEGYSVSREKKERFSLILESASTNQTSMYLCASRDGDRGDLTEAFFGQGTRLTVV.

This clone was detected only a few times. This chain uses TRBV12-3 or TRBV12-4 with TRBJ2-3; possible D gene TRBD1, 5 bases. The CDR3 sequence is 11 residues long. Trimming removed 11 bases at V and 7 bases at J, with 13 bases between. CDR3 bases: TGTGCCGGTGGTAGGGGTAATACGCAGTATTTT. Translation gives CAGGRGNTQYF.

This chain's CDR3 is CASSPDRNGNTIYF. CDR3 nucleotide sequence: TGCGCCAGCAGCCCCGACAGAAATGGAAACACCATATATTTT. The gene calls are TRBV5-1 and TRBJ1-3; weak D call: TRBD1 (5 bases). The length of the CDR3 is 14 residues. The V and J ends lost 4 bases and 3 bases respectively, with 11 bases between them. Germline values: CDR1 SGHRS, CDR2 YFSETQ.

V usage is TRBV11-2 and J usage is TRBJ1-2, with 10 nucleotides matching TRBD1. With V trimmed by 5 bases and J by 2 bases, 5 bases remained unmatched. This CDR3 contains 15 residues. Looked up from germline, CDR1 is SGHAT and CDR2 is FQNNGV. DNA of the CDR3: TGTGCCAGCAGCCCCCGGGGACAGGGGAACTATGGCTACACCTTC. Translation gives CASSPRGQGNYGYTF.

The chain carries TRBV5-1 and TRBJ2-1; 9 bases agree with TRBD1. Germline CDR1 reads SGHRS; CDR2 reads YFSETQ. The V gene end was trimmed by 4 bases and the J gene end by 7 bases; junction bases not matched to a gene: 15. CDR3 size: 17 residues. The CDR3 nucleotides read TGCGCCAGCAGCCTTGCCGGGACAGGGATCTCGGGAAATGAGCAGTTCTTC. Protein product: CASSLAGTGISGNEQFF.

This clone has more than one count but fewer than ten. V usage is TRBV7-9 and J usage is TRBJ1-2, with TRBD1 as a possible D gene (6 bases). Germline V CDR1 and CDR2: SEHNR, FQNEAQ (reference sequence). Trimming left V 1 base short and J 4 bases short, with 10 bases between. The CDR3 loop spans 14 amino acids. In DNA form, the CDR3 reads TGTGCCAGCAGCTTAGACTTGGACAGCTATGGCTACACCTTC. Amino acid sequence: CASSLDLDSYGYTF.

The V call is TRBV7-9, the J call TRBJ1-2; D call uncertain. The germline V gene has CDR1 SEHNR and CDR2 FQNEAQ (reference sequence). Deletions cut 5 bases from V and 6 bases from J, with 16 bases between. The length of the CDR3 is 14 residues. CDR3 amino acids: CASSGGSDIDGYTF. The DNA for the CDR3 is TGTGCCAGCAGCGGCGGGTCGGATATTGATGGCTACACCTTC.

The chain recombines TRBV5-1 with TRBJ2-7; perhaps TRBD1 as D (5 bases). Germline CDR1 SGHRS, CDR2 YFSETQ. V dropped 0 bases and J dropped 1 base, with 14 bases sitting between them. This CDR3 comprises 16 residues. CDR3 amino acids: CASSLAQGLMSYEQYF. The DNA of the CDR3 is TGCGCCAGCAGCTTGGCCCAGGGATTAATGTCCTACGAGCAGTACTTC.

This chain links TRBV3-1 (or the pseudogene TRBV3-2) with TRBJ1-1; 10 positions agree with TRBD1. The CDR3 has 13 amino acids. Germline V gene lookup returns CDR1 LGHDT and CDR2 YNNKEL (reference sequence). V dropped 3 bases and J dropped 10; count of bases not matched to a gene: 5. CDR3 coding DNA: TGTGCCAGCAGCCACGAGACAGGGGGCAGAGCTTTCTTT. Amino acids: CASSHETGGRAFF.